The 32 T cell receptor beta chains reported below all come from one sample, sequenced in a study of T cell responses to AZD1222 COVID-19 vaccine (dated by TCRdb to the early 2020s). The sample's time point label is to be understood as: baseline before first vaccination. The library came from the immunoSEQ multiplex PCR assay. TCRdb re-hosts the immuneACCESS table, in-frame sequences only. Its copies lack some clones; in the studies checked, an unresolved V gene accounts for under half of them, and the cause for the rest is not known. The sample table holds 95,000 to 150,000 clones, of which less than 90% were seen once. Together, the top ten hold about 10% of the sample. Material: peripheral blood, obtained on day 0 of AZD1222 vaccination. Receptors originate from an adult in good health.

The CDR3 spells CASSEGGLAKNIQYF. CDR3 coding DNA: TGTGCCAGCAGCGAGGGGGGCTTAGCCAAAAACATTCAGTACTTC. This chain uses TRBV4-2 with TRBJ2-4; D is possibly TRBD1 or TRBD2 (6 bases each). The germline CDR1 and CDR2 sequences are LGHNA and YNFKEQ. CDR3 length equals 15 residues. V was clipped by 5 bases and J by 0 bases, with 11 bases between them.

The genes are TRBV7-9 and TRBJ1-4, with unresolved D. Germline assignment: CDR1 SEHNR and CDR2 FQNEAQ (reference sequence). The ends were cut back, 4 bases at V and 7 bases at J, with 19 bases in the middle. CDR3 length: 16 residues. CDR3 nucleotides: TGTGCCAGCAGCTATAGACCCGGGGAGCTTGGTGAAAAACTGTTTTTT. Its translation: CASSYRPGELGEKLFF.

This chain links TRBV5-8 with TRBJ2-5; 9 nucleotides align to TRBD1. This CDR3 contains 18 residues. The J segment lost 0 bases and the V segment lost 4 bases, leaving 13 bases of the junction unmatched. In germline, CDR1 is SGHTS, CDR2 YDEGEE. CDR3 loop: CASSEALTGGGNQETQYF. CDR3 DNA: TGTGCCAGCAGCGAGGCTTTGACAGGGGGGGGAAACCAAGAGACCCAGTACTTC. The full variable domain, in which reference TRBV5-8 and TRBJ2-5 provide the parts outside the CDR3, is EAGVTQSPTHLIKTRGQQATLRCSPISGHTSVYWYQQALGLGLQFLLWYDEGEERNRGNFPPRFSGRQFPNYSSELNVNALELEDSALYLCASSEALTGGGNQETQYFGPGTRLLVL.

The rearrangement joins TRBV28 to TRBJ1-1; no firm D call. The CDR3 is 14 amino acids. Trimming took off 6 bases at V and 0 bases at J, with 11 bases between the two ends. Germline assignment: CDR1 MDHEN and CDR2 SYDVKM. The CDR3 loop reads CASRLYGLNTEAFF. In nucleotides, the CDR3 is TGTGCCAGCAGACTGTACGGACTGAACACTGAAGCTTTCTTT.

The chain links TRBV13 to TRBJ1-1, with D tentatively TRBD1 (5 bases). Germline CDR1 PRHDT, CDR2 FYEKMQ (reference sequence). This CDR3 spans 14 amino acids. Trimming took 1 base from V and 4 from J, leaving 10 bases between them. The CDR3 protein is CASSLVPGGTEAFF. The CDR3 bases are TGTGCCAGCAGCTTAGTTCCTGGGGGCACTGAAGCTTTCTTT.

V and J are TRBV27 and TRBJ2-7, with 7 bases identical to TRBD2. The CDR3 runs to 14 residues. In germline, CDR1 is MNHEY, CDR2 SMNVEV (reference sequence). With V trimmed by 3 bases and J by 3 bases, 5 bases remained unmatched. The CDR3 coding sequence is TGTGCCAGCAGTTTGGGCGGGGGATTCTACGAGCAGTACTTC. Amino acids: CASSLGGGFYEQYF.

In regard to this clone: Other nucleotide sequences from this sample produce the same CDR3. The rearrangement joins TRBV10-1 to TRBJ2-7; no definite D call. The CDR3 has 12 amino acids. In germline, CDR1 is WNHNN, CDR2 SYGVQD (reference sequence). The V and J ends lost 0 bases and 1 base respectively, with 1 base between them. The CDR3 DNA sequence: TGCGCCAGCAGTGAGTCGTCCTACGAGCAGTACTTC. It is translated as CASSESSYEQYF.

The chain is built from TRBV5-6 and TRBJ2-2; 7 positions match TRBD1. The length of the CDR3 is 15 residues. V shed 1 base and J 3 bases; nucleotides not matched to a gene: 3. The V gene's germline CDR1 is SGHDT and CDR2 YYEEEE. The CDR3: CASSLLDRDTGELFF. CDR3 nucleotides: TGTGCCAGCAGCTTGCTAGACAGGGACACCGGGGAGCTGTTTTTT.

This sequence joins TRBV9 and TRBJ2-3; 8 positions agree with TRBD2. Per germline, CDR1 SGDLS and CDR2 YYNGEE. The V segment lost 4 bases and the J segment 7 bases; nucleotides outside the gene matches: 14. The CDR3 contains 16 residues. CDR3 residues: CASSPWERETLHTQYF. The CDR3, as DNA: TGTGCCAGCAGCCCTTGGGAGCGGGAGACGTTACATACGCAGTATTTT.

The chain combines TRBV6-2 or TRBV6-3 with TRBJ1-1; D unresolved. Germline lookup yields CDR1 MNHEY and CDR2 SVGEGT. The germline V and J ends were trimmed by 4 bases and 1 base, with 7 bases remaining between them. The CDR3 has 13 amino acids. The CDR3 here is CASSFLANTEAFF. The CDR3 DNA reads TGTGCCAGCAGTTTCCTGGCGAACACTGAAGCTTTCTTT.

CDR3 DNA: TGTGCCAGCAGTGAACAGGGTCGGCAGCCCCAGCATTTT. Amino acids: CASSEQGRQPQHF. J is TRBJ1-5 and V is TRBV2, with D possibly matching TRBD1 (5 bases). The germline V gene has CDR1 SNHLY and CDR2 FYNNEI. Trimming left V 2 bases short and J 7 bases short, with 9 bases between. The length of the CDR3 is 13 residues.

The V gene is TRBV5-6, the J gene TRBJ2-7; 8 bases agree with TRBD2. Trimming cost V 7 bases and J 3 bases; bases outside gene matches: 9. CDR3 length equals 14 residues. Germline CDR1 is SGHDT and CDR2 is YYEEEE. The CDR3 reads CASLSQRGHYEQYF. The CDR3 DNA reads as TGTGCCAGCCTCTCCCAGCGGGGGCACTACGAGCAGTACTTC.

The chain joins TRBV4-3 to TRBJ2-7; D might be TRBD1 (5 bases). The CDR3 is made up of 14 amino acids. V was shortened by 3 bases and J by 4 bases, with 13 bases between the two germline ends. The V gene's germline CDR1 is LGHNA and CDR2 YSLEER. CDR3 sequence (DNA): TGCGCCAGCAGCCAGCAAACCCAGGGTTACGAGCAGTACTTC. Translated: CASSQQTQGYEQYF.

CDR3 sequence: CASSLALSGGEKAFF. The CDR3 DNA sequence: TGTGCCAGCAGCTTAGCCCTATCAGGGGGGGAGAAAGCTTTCTTT. This rearrangement joins TRBV11-3 to TRBJ1-1, with TRBD1 matching 7 bases. Looked up from germline, CDR1 is SGHNT and CDR2 is YENEEA. After removal of 1 base from V and 9 bases from J, the junction contained 11 bases not matched to a gene. The length of the CDR3 is 15 residues.

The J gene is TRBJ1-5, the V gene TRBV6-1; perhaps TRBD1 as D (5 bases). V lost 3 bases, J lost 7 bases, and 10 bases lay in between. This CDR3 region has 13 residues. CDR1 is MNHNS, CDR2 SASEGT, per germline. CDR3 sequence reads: CASSDGRVQPQHF. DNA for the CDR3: TGTGCCAGCAGTGATGGCAGGGTGCAGCCCCAGCATTTT.

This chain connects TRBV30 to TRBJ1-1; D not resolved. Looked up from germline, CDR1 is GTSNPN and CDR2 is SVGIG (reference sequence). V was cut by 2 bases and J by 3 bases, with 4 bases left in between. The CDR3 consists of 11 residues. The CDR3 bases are TGTGCCTGGAGTCGGGACACTGAAGCTTTCTTT. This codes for CAWSRDTEAFF.

The CDR3 DNA sequence: TGTGCCTGGAGTGCCACAGGGCACGGCTACACCTTC. Translated: CAWSATGHGYTF. This chain links TRBV30 with TRBJ1-2; D is possibly TRBD1 (6 bases). This CDR3 is 12 amino acids long. Between the trimmed V and J ends, which lost 1 base and 8 bases, there was a span of 11 bases. Per the germline V gene, CDR1 is GTSNPN and CDR2 is SVGIG (reference sequence).

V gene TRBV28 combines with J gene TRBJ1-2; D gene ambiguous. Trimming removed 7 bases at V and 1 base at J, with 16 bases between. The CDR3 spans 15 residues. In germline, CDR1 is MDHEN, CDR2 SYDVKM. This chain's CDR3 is CASTPEQYFNYGYTF. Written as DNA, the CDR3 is TGTGCCAGCACTCCCGAACAGTATTTTAACTATGGCTACACCTTC.

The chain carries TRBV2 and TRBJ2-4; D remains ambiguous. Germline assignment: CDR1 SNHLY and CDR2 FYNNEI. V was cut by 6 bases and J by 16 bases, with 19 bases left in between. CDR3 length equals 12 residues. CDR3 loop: CASREQLAFVYF. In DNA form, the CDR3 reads TGTGCCAGCAGGGAACAGCTGGCCTTTGTCTACTTC.

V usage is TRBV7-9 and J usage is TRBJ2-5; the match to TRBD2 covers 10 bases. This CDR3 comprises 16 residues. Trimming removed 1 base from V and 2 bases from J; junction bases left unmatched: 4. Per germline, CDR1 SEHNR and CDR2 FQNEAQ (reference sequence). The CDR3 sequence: CASSLVGTSEQETQYF. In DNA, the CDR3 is TGTGCCAGCAGCTTAGTCGGGACTAGCGAACAAGAGACCCAGTACTTC. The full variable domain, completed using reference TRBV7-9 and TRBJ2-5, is DTGVSQNPRHKITKRGQNVTFRCDPISEHNRLYWYRQTLGQGPEFLTYFQNEAQLEKSRLLSDRFSAERPKGSFSTLEIQRTEQGDSAMYLCASSLVGTSEQETQYFGPGTRLLVL.

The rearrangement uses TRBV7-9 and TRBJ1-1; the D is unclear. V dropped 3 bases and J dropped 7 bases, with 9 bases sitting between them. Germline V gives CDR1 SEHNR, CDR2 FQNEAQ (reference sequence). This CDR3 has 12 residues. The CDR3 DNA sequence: TGTGCCAGCAGCTTCGGGCCTAGTGAAGCTTTCTTT. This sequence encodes CASSFGPSEAFF.

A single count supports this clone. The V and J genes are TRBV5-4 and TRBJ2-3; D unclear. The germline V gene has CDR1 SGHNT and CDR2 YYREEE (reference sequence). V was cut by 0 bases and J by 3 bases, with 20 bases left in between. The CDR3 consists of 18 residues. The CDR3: CASSLDTGRPPVTDTQYF. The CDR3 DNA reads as TGTGCCAGCAGCTTGGACACGGGCCGCCCCCCGGTTACAGATACGCAGTATTTT.

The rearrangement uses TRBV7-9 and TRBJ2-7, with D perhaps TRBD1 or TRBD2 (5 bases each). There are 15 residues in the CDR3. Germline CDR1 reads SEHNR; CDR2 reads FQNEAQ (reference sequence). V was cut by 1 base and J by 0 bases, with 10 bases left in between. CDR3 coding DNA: TGTGCCAGCAGCTTAGACGGGGCGGGCTCCTACGAGCAGTACTTC. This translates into CASSLDGAGSYEQYF.

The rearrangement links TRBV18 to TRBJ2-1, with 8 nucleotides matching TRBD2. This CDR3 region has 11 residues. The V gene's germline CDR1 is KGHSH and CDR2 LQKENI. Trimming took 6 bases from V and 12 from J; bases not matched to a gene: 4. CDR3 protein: CASSPREGQFF. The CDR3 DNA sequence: TGTGCCAGCTCCCCTCGGGAGGGGCAGTTCTTC.

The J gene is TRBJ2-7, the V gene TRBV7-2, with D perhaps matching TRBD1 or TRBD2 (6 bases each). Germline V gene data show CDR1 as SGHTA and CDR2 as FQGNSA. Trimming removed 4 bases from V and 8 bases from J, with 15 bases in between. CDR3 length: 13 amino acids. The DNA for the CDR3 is TGTGCCAGCAGCTCGGGGGCCCGGCTCCAGCAGTACTTC. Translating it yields CASSSGARLQQYF.

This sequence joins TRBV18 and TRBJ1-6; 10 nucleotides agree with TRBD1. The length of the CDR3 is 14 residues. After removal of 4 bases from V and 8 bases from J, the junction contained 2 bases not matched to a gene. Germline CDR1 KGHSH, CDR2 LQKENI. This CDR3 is CASSLGQGYSPLHF. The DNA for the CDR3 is TGTGCCAGCTCACTGGGACAGGGGTATTCACCCCTCCACTTT.

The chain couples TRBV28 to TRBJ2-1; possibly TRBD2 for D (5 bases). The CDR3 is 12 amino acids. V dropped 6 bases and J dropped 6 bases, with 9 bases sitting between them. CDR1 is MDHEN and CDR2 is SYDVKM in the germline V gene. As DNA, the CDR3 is TGTGCCAGCAGCCCGAGGGTCAATGAGCAGTTCTTC. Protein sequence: CASSPRVNEQFF.

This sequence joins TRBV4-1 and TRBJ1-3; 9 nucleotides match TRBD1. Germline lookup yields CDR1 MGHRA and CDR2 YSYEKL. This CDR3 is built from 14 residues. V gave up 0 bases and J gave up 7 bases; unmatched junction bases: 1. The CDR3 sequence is CASSQDGQGNTIYF. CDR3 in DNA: TGCGCCAGCAGCCAAGATGGACAGGGGAACACCATATATTTT.

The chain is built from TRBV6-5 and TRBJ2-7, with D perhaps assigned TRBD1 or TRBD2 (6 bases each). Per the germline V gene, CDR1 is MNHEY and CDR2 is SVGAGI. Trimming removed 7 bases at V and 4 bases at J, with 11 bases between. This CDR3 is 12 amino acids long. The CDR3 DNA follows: TGTGCCAGCACAGGGGAGGCGTACGAGCAGTACTTC. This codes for CASTGEAYEQYF.

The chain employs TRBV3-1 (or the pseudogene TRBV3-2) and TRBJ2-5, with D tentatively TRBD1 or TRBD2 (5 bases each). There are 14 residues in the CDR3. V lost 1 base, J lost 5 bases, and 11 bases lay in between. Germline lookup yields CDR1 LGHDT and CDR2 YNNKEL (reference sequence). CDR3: CASSQGYGAETQYF. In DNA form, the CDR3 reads TGTGCCAGCAGCCAAGGATACGGGGCGGAGACCCAGTACTTC.

The CDR3 DNA sequence: TGTGCCTGGAGTGTATTAGGCGAGCAGTACTTC. Its translation: CAWSVLGEQYF. The chain recombines TRBV30 with TRBJ2-7, with unresolved D. In germline, CDR1 is GTSNPN, CDR2 SVGIG (reference sequence). V shed 0 bases and J shed 6 bases, with 6 bases lying between them. The CDR3 is made up of 11 amino acids. Combining the CDR3 with reference TRBV30 and TRBJ2-7 gives the whole variable domain SQTIHQWPATLVQPVGSPLSLECTVEGTSNPNLYWYRQAAGRGLQLLFYSVGIGQISSEVPQNLSASRPQDRQFILSSKKLLLSDSGFYLCAWSVLGEQYFGPGTRLTVT.

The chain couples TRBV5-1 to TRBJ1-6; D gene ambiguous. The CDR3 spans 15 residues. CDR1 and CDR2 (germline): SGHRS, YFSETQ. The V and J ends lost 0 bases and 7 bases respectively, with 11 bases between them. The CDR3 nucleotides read TGCGCCAGCAGCTTGGCCCCGGCAGCGAATTCACCCCTCCACTTT. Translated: CASSLAPAANSPLHF.